The rows below give T cell receptor beta chains drawn from one sample of a study of human T cells and chemical hapten exposure. In TCRdb, the RACE reads were re-called with MiXCR into one record per CDR3 protein. The repertoire has about 120,000 distinct CDR3 sequences, roughly 15% of them found once; the top ten carry around 0.99%. The sample was whole blood, taken in connection with sensitization to the hapten diphenylcyclopropenone (DPC). The receptors here all came from a man between 18 and 35 years old with alopecia areata. Some clones in this sample may be carry-over from other donors' samples. Each CDR3 is given with its conserved first and last residue. Each record gives: D gene, J gene, V gene, clone size, CDR3 DNA, CDR3 protein. A D gene is named only where the DNA matches it firmly. For some rows the clone size is stated as once, few or many, or as a class when expanded; others skip it.

D: .
J: TRBJ1-6
V: TRBV7-2
size: .
DNA: TGTGCCAGCAGTCACCCCACGGCCTATAATTCACCCCTCCACTTT
CDR3: CASSHPTAYNSPLHF

D: TRBD2
J: TRBJ2-7
V: TRBV9
size: .
DNA: TGTGCCAGCAGCCCCCGAATAGCGGGGGGTTCCTACGAGCAGTACTTC
CDR3: CASSPRIAGGSYEQYF

D: TRBD2
J: TRBJ2-5
V: TRBV29-1
size: many
DNA: TGCAGCGTTCAGAAGGGCGGGGGAGGAGAGACCCAGTACTTC
CDR3: CSVQKGGGGETQYF

D: .
J: TRBJ1-1
V: TRBV20-1
size: .
DNA: TGCAGTGCTAGAAGTGGGGGGGTTGGCACTGAAGCTTTCTTT
CDR3: CSARSGGVGTEAFF

D: .
J: TRBJ2-1
V: TRBV2
size: few
DNA: TGTGCCAGCAGTGACGGGGGCACCTACAATGAGCAGTTCTTC
CDR3: CASSDGGTYNEQFF

D: .
J: TRBJ2-5
V: TRBV7-8
size: .
DNA: TGTGCCAGCAGCAACAATTTCGGGGACACTATCCAAGAGACCCAGTACTTC
CDR3: CASSNNFGDTIQETQYF

D: .
J: TRBJ2-5
V: TRBV11-2
size: few
DNA: TGTGCCAGCAGCCACTACCCGGGGCCAGAAGAGACCCAGTACTTC
CDR3: CASSHYPGPEETQYF

D: .
J: TRBJ2-3
V: TRBV7-3
size: .
DNA: TGTGCCAGCAGCCCACAACCTACAGATACGCAGTATTTT
CDR3: CASSPQPTDTQYF

D: .
J: TRBJ1-1
V: TRBV12-3/TRBV12-4
size: few
DNA: TGTGCCAGCAGTTTAGTTAGGGAGACAGGAGTTTCCTACGCTTTCTTT
CDR3: CASSLVRETGVSYAFF

D: .
J: TRBJ2-7
V: TRBV6-5
size: few
DNA: TGTGCCAGCAGTAAAAATGTTGTAGCAAAGGGCGAGCAGTACTTC
CDR3: CASSKNVVAKGEQYF

D: TRBD2
J: TRBJ2-4
V: TRBV20-1
size: .
DNA: TGCAGTGCTAGAGATCTAGCGGGGGGGCCAGGCAAAAACATTCAGTACTTC
CDR3: CSARDLAGGPGKNIQYF

D: .
J: TRBJ2-4
V: TRBV11-2
size: .
DNA: TGTGCCAGCAGCTTATGGGAAGTAGTTTGGGGAAACATTCAGTACTTC
CDR3: CASSLWEVVWGNIQYF

D: TRBD1
J: TRBJ1-1
V: TRBV10-3
size: .
DNA: TGTGCCATCAGTGAGTCAGGACAGGGTACTGAAGCTTTCTTT
CDR3: CAISESGQGTEAFF

D: TRBD1
J: TRBJ2-7
V: TRBV7-2
size: many
DNA: TGTGCCAGCAGCAACTCTGACAGGGAGAAGTACTTC
CDR3: CASSNSDREKYF

D: .
J: TRBJ2-1
V: TRBV7-2
size: .
DNA: TGTGCCAGCAGCGGACAGCTCTCCAATGAGCAGTTCTTC
CDR3: CASSGQLSNEQFF

D: TRBD1
J: TRBJ1-4
V: TRBV2
size: many
DNA: TGTGCCAGCGCCGCCCGGGACAGGGGAAATGAAAAACTGTTTTTT
CDR3: CASAARDRGNEKLFF

D: .
J: TRBJ1-2
V: TRBV4-3
size: .
DNA: TGCGCCAGCAGCCAAGATCCAGGGAAACTCTATGGCTACACCTTC
CDR3: CASSQDPGKLYGYTF

D: .
J: TRBJ2-4
V: TRBV6-2/TRBV6-3
size: many
DNA: TGTGCCAGCAGTCCAGGGAACTTAGCCAAAAACATTCAGTACTTC
CDR3: CASSPGNLAKNIQYF

D: TRBD1
J: TRBJ1-4
V: TRBV7-6
size: few
DNA: TGTGCCAGCAGCCAAGACCAAGAACAGGGGTATTATGAAAAACTGTTTTTT
CDR3: CASSQDQEQGYYEKLFF

D: .
J: TRBJ2-4
V: TRBV2
size: few
DNA: TGTGCCAGCAGTGCCGGTGTAGCCAAAAACATTCAGTACTTC
CDR3: CASSAGVAKNIQYF

D: TRBD1
J: TRBJ1-5
V: TRBV28
size: few
DNA: TGTGCCAGCAGGGACAGGGGGGGCAATCAGCCCCAGCATTTT
CDR3: CASRDRGGNQPQHF

D: .
J: TRBJ1-6
V: TRBV2
size: few
DNA: TGTGCCACCGAGGGTGACGCCTTTCCCTATAATTCACCCCTCCACTTT
CDR3: CATEGDAFPYNSPLHF

D: .
J: TRBJ2-7
V: TRBV29-1
size: few
DNA: TGCAGCGTTGCCAAGGACCCTGCCTACGAGCAGTACTTC
CDR3: CSVAKDPAYEQYF